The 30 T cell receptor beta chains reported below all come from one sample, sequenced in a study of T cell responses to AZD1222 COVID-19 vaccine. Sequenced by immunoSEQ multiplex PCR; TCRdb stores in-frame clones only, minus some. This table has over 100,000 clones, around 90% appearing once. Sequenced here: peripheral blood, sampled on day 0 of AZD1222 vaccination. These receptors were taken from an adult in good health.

The CDR3 reads CASSLEGAGYGYTF. The CDR3 coding sequence is TGTGCCAGCAGCTTGGAGGGGGCTGGCTATGGCTACACCTTC. This rearrangement joins TRBV5-5 to TRBJ1-2; 7 nucleotides align to TRBD1. Germline lookup yields CDR1 SGHKS and CDR2 YYEKEE (reference sequence). Trimming at V came to 0 bases and at J to 4 bases, leaving 3 bases not matched to a gene. The CDR3 has 14 amino acids.

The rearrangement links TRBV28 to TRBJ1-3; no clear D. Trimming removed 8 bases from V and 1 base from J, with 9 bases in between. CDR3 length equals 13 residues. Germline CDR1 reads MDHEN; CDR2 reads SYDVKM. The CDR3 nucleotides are TGTGCCAGCGCCCTGGGGTCTGGAAACACCATATATTTT. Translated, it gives CASALGSGNTIYF.

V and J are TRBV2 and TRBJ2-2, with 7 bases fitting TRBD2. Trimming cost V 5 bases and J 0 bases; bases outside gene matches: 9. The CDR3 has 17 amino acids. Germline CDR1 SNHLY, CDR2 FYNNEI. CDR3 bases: TGTGCCAGCAGTATCTTAAGCGGGGAGACGAACACCGGGGAGCTGTTTTTT. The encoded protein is CASSILSGETNTGELFF.

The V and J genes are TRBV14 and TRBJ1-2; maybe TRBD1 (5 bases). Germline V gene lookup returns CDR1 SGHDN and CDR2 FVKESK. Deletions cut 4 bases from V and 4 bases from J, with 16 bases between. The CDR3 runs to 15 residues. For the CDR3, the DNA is TGTGCCAGCAGCCCCGGAAGTTCCAGGGCCTATGGCTACACCTTC. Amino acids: CASSPGSSRAYGYTF.

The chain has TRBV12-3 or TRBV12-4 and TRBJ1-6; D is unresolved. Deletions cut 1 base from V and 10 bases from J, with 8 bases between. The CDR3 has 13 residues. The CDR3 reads CASSLGFGSPLHF. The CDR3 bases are TGTGCCAGCAGTTTAGGGTTCGGCTCACCCCTCCACTTT.

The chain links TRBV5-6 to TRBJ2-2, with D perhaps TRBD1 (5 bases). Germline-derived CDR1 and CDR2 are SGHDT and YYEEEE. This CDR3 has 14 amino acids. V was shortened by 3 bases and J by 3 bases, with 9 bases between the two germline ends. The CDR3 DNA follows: TGTGCCAGCAGCTCAGGGTTTTACACCGGGGAGCTGTTTTTT. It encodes CASSSGFYTGELFF.

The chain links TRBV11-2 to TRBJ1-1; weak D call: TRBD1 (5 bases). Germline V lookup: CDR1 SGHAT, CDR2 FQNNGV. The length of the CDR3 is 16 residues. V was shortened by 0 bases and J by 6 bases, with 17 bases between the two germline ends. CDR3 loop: CASSLDWAGKLSEAFF. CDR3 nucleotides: TGTGCCAGCAGCTTAGATTGGGCAGGGAAATTATCTGAAGCTTTCTTT.

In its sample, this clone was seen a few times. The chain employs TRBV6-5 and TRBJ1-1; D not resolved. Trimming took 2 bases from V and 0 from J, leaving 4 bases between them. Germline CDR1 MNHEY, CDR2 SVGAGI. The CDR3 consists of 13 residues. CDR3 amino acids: CASSYRVNTEAFF. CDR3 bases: TGTGCCAGCAGTTACCGGGTGAACACTGAAGCTTTCTTT.

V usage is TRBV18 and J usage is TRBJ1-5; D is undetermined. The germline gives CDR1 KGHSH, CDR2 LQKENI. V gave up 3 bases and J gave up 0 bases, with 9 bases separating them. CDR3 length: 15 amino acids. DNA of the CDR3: TGTGCCAGCTCACCCTCTGTCGATAGCAATCAGCCCCAGCATTTT. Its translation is CASSPSVDSNQPQHF. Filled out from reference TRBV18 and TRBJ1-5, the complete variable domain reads NAGVMQNPRHLVRRRGQEARLRCSPMKGHSHVYWYRQLPEEGLKFMVYLQKENIIDESGMPKERFSAEFPKEGPSILRIQQVVRGDSAAYFCASSPSVDSNQPQHFGDGTRLSIL.

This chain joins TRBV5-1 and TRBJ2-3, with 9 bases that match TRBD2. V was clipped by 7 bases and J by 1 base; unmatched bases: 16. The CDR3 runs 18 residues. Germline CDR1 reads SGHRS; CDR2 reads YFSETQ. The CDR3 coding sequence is TGCGCCAGCGCCATGGGGCGGGGGGGCCCCATTGGCACAGATACGCAGTATTTT. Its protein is CASAMGRGGPIGTDTQYF. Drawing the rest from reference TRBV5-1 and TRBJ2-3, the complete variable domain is KAGVTQTPRYLIKTRGQQVTLSCSPISGHRSVSWYQQTPGQGLQFLFEYFSETQRNKGNFPGRFSGRQFSNSRSEMNVSTLELGDSALYLCASAMGRGGPIGTDTQYFGPGTRLTVL.

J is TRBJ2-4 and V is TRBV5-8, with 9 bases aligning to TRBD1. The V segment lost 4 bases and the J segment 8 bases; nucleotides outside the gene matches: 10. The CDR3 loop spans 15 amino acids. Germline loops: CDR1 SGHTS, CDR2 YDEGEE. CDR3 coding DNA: TGTGCCAGCAGCAGGAGGACAGGGGAATCATACATTCAGTACTTC. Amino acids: CASSRRTGESYIQYF. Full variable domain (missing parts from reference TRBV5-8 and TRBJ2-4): EAGVTQSPTHLIKTRGQQATLRCSPISGHTSVYWYQQALGLGLQFLLWYDEGEERNRGNFPPRFSGRQFPNYSSELNVNALELEDSALYLCASSRRTGESYIQYFGAGTRLSVL.

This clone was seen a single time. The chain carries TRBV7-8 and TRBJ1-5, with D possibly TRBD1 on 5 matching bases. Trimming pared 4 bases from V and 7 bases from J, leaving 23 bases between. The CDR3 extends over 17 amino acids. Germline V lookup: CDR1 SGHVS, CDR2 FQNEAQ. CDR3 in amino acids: CASSSPYDRSRGQPQHF. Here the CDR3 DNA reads TGTGCCAGCAGCTCCCCGTATGACAGATCCCGGGGCCAGCCCCAGCATTTT.

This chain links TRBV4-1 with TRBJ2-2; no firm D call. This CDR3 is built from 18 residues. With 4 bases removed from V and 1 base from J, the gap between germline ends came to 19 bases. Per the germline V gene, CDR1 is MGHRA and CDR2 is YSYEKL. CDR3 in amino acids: CASSPYITGPQNTGELFF. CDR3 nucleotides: TGCGCCAGCAGCCCCTATATAACGGGTCCGCAGAACACCGGGGAGCTGTTTTTT.

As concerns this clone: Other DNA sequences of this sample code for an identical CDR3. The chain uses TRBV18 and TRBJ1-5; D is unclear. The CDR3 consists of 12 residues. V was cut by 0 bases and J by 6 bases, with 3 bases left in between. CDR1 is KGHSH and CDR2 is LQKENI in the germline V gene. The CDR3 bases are TGTGCCAGCTCACCACCGGGTCAGCCCCAGCATTTT. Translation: CASSPPGQPQHF.

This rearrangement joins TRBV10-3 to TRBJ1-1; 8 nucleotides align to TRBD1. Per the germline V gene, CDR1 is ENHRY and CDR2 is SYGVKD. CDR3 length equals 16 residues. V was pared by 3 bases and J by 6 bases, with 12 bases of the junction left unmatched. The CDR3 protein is CAISDSAGGGTPEAFF. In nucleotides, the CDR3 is TGTGCCATCAGTGATTCCGCAGGGGGCGGAACGCCTGAAGCTTTCTTT.

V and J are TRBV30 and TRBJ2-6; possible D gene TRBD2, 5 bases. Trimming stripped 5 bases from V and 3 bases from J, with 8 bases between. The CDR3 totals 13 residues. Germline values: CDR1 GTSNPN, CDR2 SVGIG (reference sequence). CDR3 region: CAWEGNGANVLTF. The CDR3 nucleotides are TGTGCCTGGGAGGGCAATGGGGCCAACGTCCTGACTTTC.

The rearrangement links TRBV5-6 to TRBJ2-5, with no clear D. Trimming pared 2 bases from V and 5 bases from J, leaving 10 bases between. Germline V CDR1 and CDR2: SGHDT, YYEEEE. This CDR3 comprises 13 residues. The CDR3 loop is CASSFLSPETQYF. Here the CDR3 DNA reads TGTGCCAGCAGCTTTTTATCCCCGGAGACCCAGTACTTC.

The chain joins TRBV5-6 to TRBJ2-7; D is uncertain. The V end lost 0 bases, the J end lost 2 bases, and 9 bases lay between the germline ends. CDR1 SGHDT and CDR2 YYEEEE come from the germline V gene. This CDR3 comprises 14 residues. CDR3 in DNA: TGTGCCAGCAGCTTGGCGGTCTCGACCTACGAGCAGTACTTC. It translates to CASSLAVSTYEQYF.

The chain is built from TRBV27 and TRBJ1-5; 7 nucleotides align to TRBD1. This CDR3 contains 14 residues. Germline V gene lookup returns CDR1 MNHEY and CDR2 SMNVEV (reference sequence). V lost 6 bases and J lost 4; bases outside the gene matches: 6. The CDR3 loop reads CASRPGQVNQPQHF. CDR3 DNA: TGTGCCAGCAGACCTGGACAGGTTAATCAGCCCCAGCATTTT.

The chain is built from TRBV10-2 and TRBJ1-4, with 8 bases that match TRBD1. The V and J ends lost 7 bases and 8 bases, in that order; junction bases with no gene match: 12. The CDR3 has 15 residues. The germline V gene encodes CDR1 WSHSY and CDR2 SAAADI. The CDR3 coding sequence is TGCGCCAGCAAATTAGGACAGGGTGAGGCGGAAAAACTGTTTTTT. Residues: CASKLGQGEAEKLFF.

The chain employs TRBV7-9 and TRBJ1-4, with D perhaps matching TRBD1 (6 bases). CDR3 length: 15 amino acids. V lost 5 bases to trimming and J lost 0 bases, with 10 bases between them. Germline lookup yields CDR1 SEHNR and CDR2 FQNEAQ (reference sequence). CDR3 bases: TGTGCCAGCAGCACACAGGGCGCAACTAATGAAAAACTGTTTTTT. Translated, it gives CASSTQGATNEKLFF. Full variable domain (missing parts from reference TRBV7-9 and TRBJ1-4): DTGVSQNPRHKITKRGQNVTFRCDPISEHNRLYWYRQTLGQGPEFLTYFQNEAQLEKSRLLSDRFSAERPKGSFSTLEIQRTEQGDSAMYLCASSTQGATNEKLFFGSGTQLSVL.

CDR3 residues: CASSLGGLIGTGELFF. DNA of the CDR3: TGTGCCAGCAGTCTAGGGGGGCTGATTGGCACCGGGGAGCTGTTTTTT. The rearrangement uses TRBV2 and TRBJ2-2; D assignment may be TRBD1 or TRBD2 (6 bases each). The germline V gene encodes CDR1 SNHLY and CDR2 FYNNEI. The length of the CDR3 is 16 residues. With 5 bases removed from V and 4 bases from J, the gap between germline ends came to 17 bases. The full variable domain, completed using reference TRBV2 and TRBJ2-2, is EPEVTQTPSHQVTQMGQEVILRCVPISNHLYFYWYRQILGQKVEFLVSFYNNEISEKSEIFDDQFSVERPDGSNFTLKIRSTKLEDSAMYFCASSLGGLIGTGELFFGEGSRLTVL.

The CDR3 DNA follows: TGTGCCAGCAGCGTTCGGGAGAGTAGCGGATCACCCCTCCACTTT. It translates to CASSVRESSGSPLHF. This chain links TRBV9 with TRBJ1-6; unclear D gene. V was clipped by 2 bases and J by 10 bases, with 16 bases between them. The CDR3 is made up of 15 amino acids. CDR1 is SGDLS, CDR2 YYNGEE, per germline.

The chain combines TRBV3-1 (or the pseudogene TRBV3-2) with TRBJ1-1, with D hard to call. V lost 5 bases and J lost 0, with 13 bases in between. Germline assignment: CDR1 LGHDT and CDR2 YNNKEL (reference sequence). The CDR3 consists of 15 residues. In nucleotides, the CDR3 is TGTGCCAGCAGCAGGATGCAGAGCATGAACACTGAAGCTTTCTTT. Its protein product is CASSRMQSMNTEAFF.

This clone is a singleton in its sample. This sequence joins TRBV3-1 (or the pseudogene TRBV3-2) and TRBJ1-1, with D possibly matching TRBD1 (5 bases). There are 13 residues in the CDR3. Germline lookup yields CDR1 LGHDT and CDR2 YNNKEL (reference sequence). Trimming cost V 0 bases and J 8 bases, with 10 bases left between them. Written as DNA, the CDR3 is TGTGCCAGCAGCCAAGATACCGGGGGAGAAGCTTTCTTT. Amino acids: CASSQDTGGEAFF.

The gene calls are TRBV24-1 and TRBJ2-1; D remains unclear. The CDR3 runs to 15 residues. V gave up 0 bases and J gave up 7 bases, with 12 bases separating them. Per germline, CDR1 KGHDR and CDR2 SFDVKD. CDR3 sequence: CATSDLKVAANEQFF. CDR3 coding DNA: TGTGCCACCAGTGATTTGAAGGTAGCCGCAAATGAGCAGTTCTTC.

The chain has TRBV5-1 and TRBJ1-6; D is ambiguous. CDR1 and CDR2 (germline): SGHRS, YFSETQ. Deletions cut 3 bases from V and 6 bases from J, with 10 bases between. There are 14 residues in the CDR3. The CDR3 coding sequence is TGCGCCAGCAGCTCCTCTAAGGCTAATTCACCCCTCCACTTT. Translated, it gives CASSSSKANSPLHF.

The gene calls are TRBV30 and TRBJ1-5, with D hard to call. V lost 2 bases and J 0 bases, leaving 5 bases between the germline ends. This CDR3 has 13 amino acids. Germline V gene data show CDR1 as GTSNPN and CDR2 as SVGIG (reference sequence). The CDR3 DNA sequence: TGTGCCTGGAGTCCCGATAGCAATCAGCCCCAGCATTTT. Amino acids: CAWSPDSNQPQHF.

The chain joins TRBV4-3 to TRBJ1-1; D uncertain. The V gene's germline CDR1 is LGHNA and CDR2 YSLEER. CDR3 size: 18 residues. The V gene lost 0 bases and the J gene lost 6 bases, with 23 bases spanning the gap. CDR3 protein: CASSQDHLSGNPTAEAFF. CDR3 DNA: TGCGCCAGCAGCCAAGATCACCTAAGTGGAAACCCTACCGCTGAAGCTTTCTTT.

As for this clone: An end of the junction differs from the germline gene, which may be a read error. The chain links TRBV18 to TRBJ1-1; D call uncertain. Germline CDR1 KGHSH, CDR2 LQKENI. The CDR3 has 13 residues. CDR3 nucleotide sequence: TGTGCCAGTTCACCAAACCGGTACACTGAAGCTTTCTTT. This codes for CASSPNRYTEAFF.